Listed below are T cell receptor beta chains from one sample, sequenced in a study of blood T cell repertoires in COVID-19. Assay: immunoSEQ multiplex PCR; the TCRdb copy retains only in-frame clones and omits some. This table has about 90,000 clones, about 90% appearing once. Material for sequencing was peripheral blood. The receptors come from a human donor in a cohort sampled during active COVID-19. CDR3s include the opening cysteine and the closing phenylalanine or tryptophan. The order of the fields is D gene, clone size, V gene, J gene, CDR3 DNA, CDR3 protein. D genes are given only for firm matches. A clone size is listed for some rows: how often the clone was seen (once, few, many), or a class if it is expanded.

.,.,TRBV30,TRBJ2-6,TGTGCCTGGAGCAAACTAGGTACCTCTGGGGCCAACGTCCTGACTTTC,CAWSKLGTSGANVLTF
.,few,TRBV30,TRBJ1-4,TGTGCCTGGAGTGTATATTCGTCCCTCCGGGGGGAAAAACTGTTTTTT,CAWSVYSSLRGEKLFF
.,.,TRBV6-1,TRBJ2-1,TGTGCCAGCAGTGAGCTTGGCCCCTCCTACAATGAGCAGTTCTTC,CASSELGPSYNEQFF
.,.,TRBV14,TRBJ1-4,TGTGCCAGCAGCCAAGGATTAAAGCGGCATGAAAAACTGTTTTTT,CASSQGLKRHEKLFF
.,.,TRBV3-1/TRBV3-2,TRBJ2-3,TGTGCCAGCAGCCAAGAAATCGAACTCTTGGGCACAGATACGCAGTATTTT,CASSQEIELLGTDTQYF
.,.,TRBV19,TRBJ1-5,TGTGCCAGTAGTTCCCGACAGACCGATCAGCCCCAGCATTTT,CASSSRQTDQPQHF
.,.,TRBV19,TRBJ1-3,TGTGCCAGTAGGACATCGGCGTGGGGAAACACCATATATTTT,CASRTSAWGNTIYF
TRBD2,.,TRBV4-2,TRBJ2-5,TGTGCCAGCGGCCCGGGGGGGAACCAAGAGACCCAGTACTTC,CASGPGGNQETQYF
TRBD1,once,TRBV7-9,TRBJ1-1,TGTGCCAGCAGCCACACAGGGGTGGGCGAAGCTTTCTTT,CASSHTGVGEAFF
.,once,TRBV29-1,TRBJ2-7,TGCAGCGTCTTATTCGACAGGTACGAGCAGTACTTC,CSVLFDRYEQYF
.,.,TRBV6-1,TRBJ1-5,TGTGCCAGCAGTGAAGGGTTGGTACAGGGTACCCAGCCCCAGCATTTT,CASSEGLVQGTQPQHF
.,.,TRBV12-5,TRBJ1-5,TGTGCTAGTGGGCTTATCGGGAATCAGCCCCAGCATTTT,CASGLIGNQPQHF
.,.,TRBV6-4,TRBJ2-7,TGTGCCAGCAGTGACCAGGAGGGGGCTGGCTACGAGCAGTACTTC,CASSDQEGAGYEQYF
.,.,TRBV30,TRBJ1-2,TGTGCCTGGAGCGGCAGGCCGGCGAATGGCTACACCTTC,CAWSGRPANGYTF
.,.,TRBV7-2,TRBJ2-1,TGTGCCAGCAGCTTAGAGAGCGGGTCCTACAATGAGCAGTTCTTC,CASSLESGSYNEQFF
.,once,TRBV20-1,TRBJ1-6,TGCAGTGCTAGTCGAGAGAGCTCCTATAATTCACCCCTCCACTTT,CSASRESSYNSPLHF
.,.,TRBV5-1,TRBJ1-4,TGCGCCAGCAGCTTAGCGGGACGGGCCGAAAAACTGTTTTTT,CASSLAGRAEKLFF